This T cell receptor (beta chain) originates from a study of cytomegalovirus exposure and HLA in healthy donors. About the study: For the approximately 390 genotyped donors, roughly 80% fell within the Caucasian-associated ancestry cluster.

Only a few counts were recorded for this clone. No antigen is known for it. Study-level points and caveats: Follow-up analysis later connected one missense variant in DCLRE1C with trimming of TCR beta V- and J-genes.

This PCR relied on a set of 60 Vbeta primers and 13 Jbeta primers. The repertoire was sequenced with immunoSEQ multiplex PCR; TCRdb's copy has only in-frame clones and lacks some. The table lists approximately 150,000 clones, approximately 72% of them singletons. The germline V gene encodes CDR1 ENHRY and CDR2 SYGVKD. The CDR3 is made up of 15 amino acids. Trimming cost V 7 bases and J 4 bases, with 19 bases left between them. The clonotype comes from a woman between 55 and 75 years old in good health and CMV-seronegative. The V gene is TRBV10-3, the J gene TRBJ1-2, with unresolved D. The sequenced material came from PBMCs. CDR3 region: CAIKAGGLITYGYTF. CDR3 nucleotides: TGTGCCATCAAGGCGGGCGGGTTGATCACCTATGGCTACACCTTC.